The source of this TCR beta chain is a study of cytomegalovirus exposure and HLA in healthy donors. This PCR relied on a set of 60 Vbeta primers and 13 Jbeta primers. Profiled with immunoSEQ multiplex PCR; TCRdb holds only in-frame clones, not every one. The sample shows some 130,000 clones, and about 1.7% sits with its ten largest clones. Regarding the study as a whole: TCR beta sequences numbering around 15,000 were associated with HLA alleles at 0.05 false discovery rate in a later analysis. Earlier analysis found most TCR beta V segments productive about 87% or about 30% of the time. Later, TCR association rates were found to vary by HLA locus, highest for DRB1 and lowest for HLA-C.

This CDR3 has 14 residues. As to this clone: The antigen remains undetermined.

The sequencing input was PBMCs. The genes are TRBV1 and TRBJ1-2; TRBD1, the table's D call, was not compared with the DNA. TRBV1 is flagged as a pseudogene. This TCR was recovered from a young man in good health and CMV-seronegative. The CDR3 region is CTSSQTGGEGTDTF. CDR3 bases: TGCACCAGCAGCCAGACAGGGGGCGAAGGTACGGACACCTTC.